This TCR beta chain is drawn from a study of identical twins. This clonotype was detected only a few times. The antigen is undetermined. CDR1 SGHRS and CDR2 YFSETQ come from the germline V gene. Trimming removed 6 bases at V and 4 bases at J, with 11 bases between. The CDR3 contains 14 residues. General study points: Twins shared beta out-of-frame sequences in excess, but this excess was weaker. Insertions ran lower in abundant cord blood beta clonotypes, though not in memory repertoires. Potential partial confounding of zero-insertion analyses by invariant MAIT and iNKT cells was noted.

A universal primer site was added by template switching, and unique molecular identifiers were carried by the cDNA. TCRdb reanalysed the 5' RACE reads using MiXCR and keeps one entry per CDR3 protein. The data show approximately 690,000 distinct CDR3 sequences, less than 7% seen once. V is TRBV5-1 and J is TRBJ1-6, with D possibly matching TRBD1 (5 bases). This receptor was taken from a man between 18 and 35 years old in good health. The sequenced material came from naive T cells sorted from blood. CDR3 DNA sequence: TGCGCCAGCACCCTCCGGGGGTATAATTCACCCCTCCACTTT. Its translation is CASTLRGYNSPLHF.